This paragraph covers one TCR beta chain sequence. What it recognizes is unknown. This sample was taken from a study of CD8+CD57+ T cells in acquired aplastic anemia. General study points: Any difference that existed in CD8+ Simpson's diversity between patients and controls was not significant. About 28 sequences, all CD8+ CDR3, were shared between patients and controls.

CDR1 and CDR2 from the germline V gene are DFQATT and SNEGSKA (reference sequence). V was trimmed by 1 base and J by 10 bases, leaving 8 bases between them. The CDR3 runs 11 residues. Genomic DNA was employed as the template in profiling TCR beta VDJ and CDR3. TCRdb used MiXCR to reprocess the reads, holding one entry per CDR3 protein. The table has under 350,000 distinct CDR3 sequences, about three fifths seen once. Patients picked for sequencing had shown CD8+CD57+ cell expansion detected by flow cytometry. The enrolled patients all had severe acquired aplastic anemia. The rearrangement joins TRBV20-1 to TRBJ2-1, with D hard to call. The sample taken for sequencing was sorted CD4+, CD8+, or CD8+CD57+ T cells (not recorded which) from PBMCs. The sequence was obtained from a human donor with aplastic anemia. The CDR3 coding sequence is TGCAGTGCTAGAGGCCGGCCCGAGCAGTTCTTC. Translated: CSARGRPEQFF.